This TCR beta chain was recovered during a study of vaccination and CD4 T cells after COVID-19. Study overall: Participants were vaccinated with two doses, given as either BNT162b2 or mRNA-1273 vaccine. The authors gave control cultures a CEFX pool, an HIV-1 Nef pool, or no peptide. The study's findings and limits: The great majority, 304 of 307 vaccine-specific clones, proved spike mono-reactive in convalescent patients.

Remarks on this clonotype: What it binds is not known.

The CDR3 sequence is 12 residues long. V gave up 6 bases and J gave up 1 base, with 9 bases separating them. CDR1 DFQATT and CDR2 SNEGSKA come from the germline V gene (reference sequence). Treatment in this sample: roughly 11-day PBMC culture with coronavirus spike peptide pools or control peptides (ViraFEST assay). Scientists separated out CD4+ T cells through negative selection following 10 days in culture. Scientists ran DNA taken from cultured CD4+ T cells through the Oncomine TCR Beta short-read assay for sequencing. TCRdb called the PCR reads again in MiXCR, with one record for every CDR3 protein. The sample shows 9,500 to 15,000 distinct CDR3 sequences, roughly 61% of them seen only once.

The chain joins TRBV20-1 to TRBJ1-2; D unclear. The sample in question was CD4+ T cells from blood, cultured in vitro, obtained before SARS-CoV-2 vaccination. This receptor was obtained from a human donor who had recovered from COVID-19. CDR3 nucleotide sequence: TGCAGTGCGGGCAACAGTAACTATGGCTACACCTTC. It is translated as CSAGNSNYGYTF.